One T cell receptor (beta chain) is described in this entry. This clonotype occurred many times. Its antigen is not yet known. No qualities accompany the bases; no much larger clone lies one base away. The sample belongs to a study of T cells in Graves' hyperthyroidism and ophthalmopathy (dated by TCRdb to between 2018 and 2021). For the study in its entirety: Peripheral blood was sampled at the time of initial diagnosis, prior to any treatment. TCR V-J signatures able to tell the groups apart were searched for in a discovery cohort of approximately 95 patients, of whom fewer than 45 had Graves' ophthalmopathy and about 55 had stable Graves' hyperthyroidism. Prospective prediction of ophthalmopathy was tested in an independent validation cohort consisting of some 20 hyperthyroidism patients and approximately 16 patients who later progressed to ophthalmopathy. The approximately 100 discovery patients were divided at random into training and test sets in a 7:3 ratio. In addition, the study compared T-cell repertoires in thyroid tissue and in blood from a handful of Graves' hyperthyroidism patients. Following sampling, methimazole starting at 30 mg daily was given to hyperthyroidism patients, and high-dose intravenous methylprednisolone was given to ophthalmopathy patients. TCR Vbeta CDR3 sequencing of some 140 peripheral blood samples (about 45 ophthalmopathy, roughly 72 hyperthyroidism and roughly 17 progressor patients) is reported in the paper.

Stable Graves' hyperthyroidism was defined as no progression to ophthalmopathy during 18 months of follow-up. Hyperthyroidism patients were newly diagnosed, with disease duration under 2 months, and aged 18 to 65 years. Exclusion was applied to patients with uncontrolled infections, other autoimmune diseases, pregnancy or lactation. Clinical symptoms, serum thyroxine and TRAb, thyroid ultrasound, and orbital computed tomography formed the basis for the diagnoses. Ficoll-Paque density gradient centrifugation was used to isolate PBMCs from 8 to 10 ml of fresh peripheral blood. Trizol reagent was used to extract total RNA, and RNA quality was then checked on an Agilent 2100 Bioanalyzer. TCR beta CDR3 regions were amplified from RNA transcripts. The first round of RT-PCR for the TCR CDR3 was performed with the HTBI primer set and the Qiagen OneStep RT-PCR kit. Libraries were constructed in a second round of multiplex PCR, after which size selection and purification were performed. Libraries were sequenced paired-end with 100 bp reads on an Illumina HiSeq2000. In the original analysis: Raw data were processed with SOAPnuke, discarding reads with adapters, uncalled bases, mean Phred below 15, or no exact constant-primer or identifier match. High-quality paired reads were merged with COPE v1.2.5, and unique nucleotide sequences were defined as clonotypes. Clonotypes were aligned to IMGT TRBV, TRBD and TRBJ reference segments using MiTCR v1.1. Analysis was restricted to V-J combinations with a frequency above 0.0001, which covered just over 98% of repertoires. A TCS score was defined as the ratio of F50 (clonal expansion) to E x V (chaos), with BLOSUM62-based TCRdist applied between CDR3 peptides within each V-J. Welch's t-statistics and random forest reduced some 510 V-J features to around 14, which were used in a naive Bayes classifier (R e1071). The public reads were run again by TCRdb, first through fastp at Q25 and then through MiXCR, and only productive beta chains were kept. Each record represents a unique CDR3 protein, reported with the most common genes and DNA among its rows. TCRdb assigned the V and J calls; the authors' analysis was not used. The sample table holds about 360,000 distinct CDR3 sequences, of which around 13% were seen once. The ten largest make up roughly 9.2% of the sample.

Results and caveats for the whole study, not just this receptor: No statistical method was used to fix the sample size in advance, and group allocation was not hidden from the investigators. In validation, the model predicted progression to ophthalmopathy a median of 6.5 months before onset, with 70% to 71% sensitivity and 72.22% specificity. Blood samples also contained most of the expanded thyroid clonotypes (frequency above 0.001), which suggests that blood repertoires may reflect thyroid immune responses. In cross-validation, a model built on a 13 V-J signature told ophthalmopathy apart from stable hyperthyroidism with roughly 87% sensitivity and around 83% specificity, and in testing the same model reached 80%/75%.

The CDR3 numbers 15 residues from cysteine through phenylalanine. Kept here is only the CDR3 DNA, which spans 45 bases and is read in frame from base 1. CDR1 and CDR2, looked up from the germline V gene, are ENHRY and SYGVKD. V is clipped by 2 bases and J by 0 bases, and the sequence between their germline boundaries is 8 bases long. The chain uses TRBV10-3 and TRBJ1-5; TRBD1 is perhaps the D gene, given 5 matching bases. The TCR was taken from a woman between 18 and 30 years old with Graves' hyperthyroidism. Sequencing was carried out using blood. The DNA is as follows: TGTGCCATCAGTGAGGTTCAGGGTAGCAATCAGCCCCAGCATTTT. Translation gives CAISEVQGSNQPQHF.